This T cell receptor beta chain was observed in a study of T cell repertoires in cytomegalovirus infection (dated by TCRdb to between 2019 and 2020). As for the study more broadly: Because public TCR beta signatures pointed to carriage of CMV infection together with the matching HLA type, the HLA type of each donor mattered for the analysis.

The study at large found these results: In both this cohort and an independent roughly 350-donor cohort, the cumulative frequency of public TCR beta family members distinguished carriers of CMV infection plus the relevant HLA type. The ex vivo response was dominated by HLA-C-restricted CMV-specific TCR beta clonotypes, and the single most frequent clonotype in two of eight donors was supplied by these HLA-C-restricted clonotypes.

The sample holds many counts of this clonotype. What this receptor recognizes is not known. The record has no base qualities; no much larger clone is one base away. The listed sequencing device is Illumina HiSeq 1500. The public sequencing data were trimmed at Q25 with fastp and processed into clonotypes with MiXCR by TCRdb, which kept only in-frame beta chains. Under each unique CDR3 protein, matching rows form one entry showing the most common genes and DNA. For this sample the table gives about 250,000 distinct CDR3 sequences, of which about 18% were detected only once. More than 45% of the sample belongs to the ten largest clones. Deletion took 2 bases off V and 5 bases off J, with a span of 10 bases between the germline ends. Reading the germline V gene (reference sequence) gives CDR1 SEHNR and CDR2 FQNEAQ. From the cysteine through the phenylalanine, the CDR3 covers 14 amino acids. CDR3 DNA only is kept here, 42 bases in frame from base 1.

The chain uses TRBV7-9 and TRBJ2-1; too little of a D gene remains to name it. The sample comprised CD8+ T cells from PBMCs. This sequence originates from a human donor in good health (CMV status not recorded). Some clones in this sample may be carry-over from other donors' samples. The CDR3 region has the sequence CASSLSPPDNEQFF. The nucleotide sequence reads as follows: TGTGCCAGCAGCTTATCCCCACCAGACAATGAGCAGTTCTTC. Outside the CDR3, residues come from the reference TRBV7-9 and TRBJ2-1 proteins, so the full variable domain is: DTGVSQNPRHKITKRGQNVTFRCDPISEHNRLYWYRQTLGQGPEFLTYFQNEAQLEKSRLLSDRFSAERPKGSFSTLEIQRTEQGDSAMYLCASSLSPPDNEQFFGPGTRLTVL.